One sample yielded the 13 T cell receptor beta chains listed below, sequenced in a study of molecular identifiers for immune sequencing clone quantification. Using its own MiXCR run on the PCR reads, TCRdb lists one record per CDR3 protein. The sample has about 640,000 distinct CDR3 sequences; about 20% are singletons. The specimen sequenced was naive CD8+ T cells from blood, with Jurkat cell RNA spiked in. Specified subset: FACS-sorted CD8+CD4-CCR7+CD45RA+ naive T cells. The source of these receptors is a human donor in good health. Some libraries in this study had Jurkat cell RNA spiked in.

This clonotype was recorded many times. CDR3 region: CASSYAYEIGGETQYF. Written as DNA, the CDR3 is TGTGCCAGCAGCTACGCCTACGAGATTGGGGGAGAGACCCAGTACTTC. The chain carries TRBV7-9 and TRBJ2-5; D might be TRBD1 or TRBD2, each matching 5 bases. The CDR3 extends over 16 amino acids. The V end was cut by 4 bases, the J end by 4 bases, with 19 bases between. CDR1 and CDR2 (germline): SEHNR, FQNEAQ (reference sequence). Combining the CDR3 with reference TRBV7-9 and TRBJ2-5 gives the whole variable domain DTGVSQNPRHKITKRGQNVTFRCDPISEHNRLYWYRQTLGQGPEFLTYFQNEAQLEKSRLLSDRFSAERPKGSFSTLEIQRTEQGDSAMYLCASSYAYEIGGETQYFGPGTRLLVL.

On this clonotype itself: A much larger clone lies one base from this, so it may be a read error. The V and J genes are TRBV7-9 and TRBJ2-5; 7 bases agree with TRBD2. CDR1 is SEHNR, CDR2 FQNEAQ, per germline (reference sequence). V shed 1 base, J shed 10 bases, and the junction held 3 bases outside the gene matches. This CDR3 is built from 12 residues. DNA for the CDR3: TGTGCCAGCAGCTTAGGGGGGGGTGACCAGTACTTC. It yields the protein CASSLGGGDQYF.

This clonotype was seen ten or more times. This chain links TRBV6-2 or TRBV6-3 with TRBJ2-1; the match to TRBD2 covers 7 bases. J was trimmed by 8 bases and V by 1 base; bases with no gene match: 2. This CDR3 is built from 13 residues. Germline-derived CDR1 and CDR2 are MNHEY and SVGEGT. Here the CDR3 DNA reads TGTGCCAGCAGTTACTGGGAGGGAGATGAGCAGTTCTTC. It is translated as CASSYWEGDEQFF.

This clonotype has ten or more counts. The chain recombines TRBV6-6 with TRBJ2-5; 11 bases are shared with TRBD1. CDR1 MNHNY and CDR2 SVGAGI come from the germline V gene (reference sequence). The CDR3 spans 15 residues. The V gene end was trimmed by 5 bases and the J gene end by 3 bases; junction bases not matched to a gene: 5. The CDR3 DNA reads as TGTGCCAGCAGTGTCCGGGACAGGGGGGAAGAGACCCAGTACTTC. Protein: CASSVRDRGEETQYF.

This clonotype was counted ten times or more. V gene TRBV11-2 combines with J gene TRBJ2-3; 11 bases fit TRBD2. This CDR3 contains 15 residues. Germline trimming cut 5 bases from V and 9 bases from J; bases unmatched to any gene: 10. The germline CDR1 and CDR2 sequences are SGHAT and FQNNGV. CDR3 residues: CASSPAGLAEPTQYF. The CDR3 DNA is TGTGCCAGCAGCCCCGCGGGACTAGCGGAACCGACGCAGTATTTT.

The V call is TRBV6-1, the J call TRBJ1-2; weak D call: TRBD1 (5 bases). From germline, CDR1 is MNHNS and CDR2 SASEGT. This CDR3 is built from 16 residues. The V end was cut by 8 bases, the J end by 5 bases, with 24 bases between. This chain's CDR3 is CASHGVGTGARYGYTF. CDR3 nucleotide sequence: TGTGCCAGCCATGGTGTGGGGACGGGTGCTCGGTATGGCTACACCTTC.

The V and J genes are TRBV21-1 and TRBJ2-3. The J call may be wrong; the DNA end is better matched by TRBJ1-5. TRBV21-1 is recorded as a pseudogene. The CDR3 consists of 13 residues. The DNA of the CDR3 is TGTGCCAACAGGACACCTAGCACAGATACGCAGCATTTT. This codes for CANRTPSTDTQHF.

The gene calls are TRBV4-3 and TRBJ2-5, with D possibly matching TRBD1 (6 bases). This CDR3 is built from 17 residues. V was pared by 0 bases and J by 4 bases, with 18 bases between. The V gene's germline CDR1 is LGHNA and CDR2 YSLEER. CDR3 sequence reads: CASSQDVGARAIETQYF. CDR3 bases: TGCGCCAGCAGCCAAGATGTGGGGGCGAGGGCGATAGAGACCCAGTACTTC.

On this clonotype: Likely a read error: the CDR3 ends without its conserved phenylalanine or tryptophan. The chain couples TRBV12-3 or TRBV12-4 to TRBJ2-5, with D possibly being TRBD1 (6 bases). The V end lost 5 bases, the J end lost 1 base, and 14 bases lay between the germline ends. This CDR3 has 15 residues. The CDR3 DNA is TGTGCCAGCAGTCCCCCGGGACACCTCCAAGAGACCCAGTACCTC. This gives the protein CASSPPGHLQETQYL.

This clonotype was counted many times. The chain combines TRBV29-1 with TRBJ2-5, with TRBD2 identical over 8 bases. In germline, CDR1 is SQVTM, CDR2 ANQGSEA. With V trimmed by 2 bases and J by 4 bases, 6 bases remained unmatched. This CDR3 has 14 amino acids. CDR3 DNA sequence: TGCAGCGTTGAAAACGGGGGGGCAGGAGAGACCCAGTACTTC. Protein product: CSVENGGAGETQYF. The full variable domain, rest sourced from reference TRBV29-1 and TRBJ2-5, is SAVISQKPSRDICQRGTSLTIQCQVDSQVTMMFWYRQQPGQSLTLIATANQGSEATYESGFVIDKFPISRPNLTFSTLTVSNMSPEDSSIYLCSVENGGAGETQYFGPGTRLLVL.

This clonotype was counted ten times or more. The chain's CDR3 is CASSYFWDRLNTEAFF. In DNA, the CDR3 is TGTGCCAGCAGTTACTTCTGGGACAGACTGAACACTGAAGCTTTCTTT. This chain joins TRBV6-2 or TRBV6-3 and TRBJ1-1, with 7 bases lining up with TRBD1. Germline V gene sequence: CDR1 MNHEY, CDR2 SVGEGT. CDR3 size: 16 residues. V lost 1 base and J lost 0; bases outside the gene matches: 5.

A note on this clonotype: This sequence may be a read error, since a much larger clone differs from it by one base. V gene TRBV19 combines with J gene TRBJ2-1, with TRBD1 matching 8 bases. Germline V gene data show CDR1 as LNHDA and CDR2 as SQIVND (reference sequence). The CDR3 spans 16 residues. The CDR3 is CVSSTGTGLSYNEQFF. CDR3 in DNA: TGTGTCAGTAGTACCGGGACAGGACTCTCCTACAATGAGCAGTTCTTC.

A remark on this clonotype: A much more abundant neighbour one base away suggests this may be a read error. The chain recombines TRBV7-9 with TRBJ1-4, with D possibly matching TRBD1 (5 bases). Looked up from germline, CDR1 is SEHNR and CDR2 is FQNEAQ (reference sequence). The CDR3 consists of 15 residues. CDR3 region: CVSSLTQGSDEKLFF. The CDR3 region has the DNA TGTGTCAGCAGCCTGACTCAGGGTAGCGATGAAAAACTGTTTTTT.